The present T cell receptor beta chain was sequenced within a study of blood T cell repertoires in COVID-19. This clone was detected once. The CDR3 is made up of 13 amino acids. The V end was cut by 4 bases, the J end by 1 base, with 7 bases between. Germline V gene sequence: CDR1 LNHDA, CDR2 SQIVND (reference sequence). Profiled with immunoSEQ multiplex PCR; TCRdb holds only in-frame clones, not every one. The table records 80,000 to 95,000 clones, roughly 89% of them present only once. The sequence came from a woman aged 70-85 years with acute or convalescent COVID-19. The rearrangement links TRBV19 to TRBJ1-1; D is uncertain. Source material: peripheral blood. The CDR3 nucleotides read TGTGCCAGTAGTACATGGCAGAACACTGAAGCTTTCTTT. As protein: CASSTWQNTEAFF.